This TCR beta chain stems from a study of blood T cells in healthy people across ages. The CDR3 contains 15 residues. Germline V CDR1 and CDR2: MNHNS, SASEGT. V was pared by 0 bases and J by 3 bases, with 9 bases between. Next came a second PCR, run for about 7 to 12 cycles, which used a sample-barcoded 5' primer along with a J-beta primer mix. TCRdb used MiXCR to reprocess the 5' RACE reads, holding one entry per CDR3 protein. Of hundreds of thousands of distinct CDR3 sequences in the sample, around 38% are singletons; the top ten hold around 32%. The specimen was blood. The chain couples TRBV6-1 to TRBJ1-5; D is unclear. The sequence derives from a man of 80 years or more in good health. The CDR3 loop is CASSEALAANQPQHF. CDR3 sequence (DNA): TGTGCCAGCAGTGAAGCTTTGGCAGCCAATCAGCCCCAGCATTTT.